Below are 11 T cell receptor beta chains sequenced from a single sample in a study of T cells in Graves' hyperthyroidism and ophthalmopathy (dated by TCRdb to the late 2010s). Library construction relied on multiplex PCR. The listed sequencing device is Illumina HiSeq 2000. Amplification of TCR beta CDR3 regions was carried out from RNA transcripts. The first round of RT-PCR for the TCR CDR3 was performed with the HTBI primer set and the Qiagen OneStep RT-PCR kit. TCRdb itself trimmed the public reads at Q25 with fastp, ran MiXCR and retained productive beta chains. Each CDR3 protein appears once, grouped with its most common genes and DNA. This sample lists fewer than 250,000 distinct CDR3 sequences; roughly 17% were detected once. The top ten clonotypes cover 28% of the sample. The sample comprised blood. The receptors shown here come from a woman under 30 with Graves' ophthalmopathy.

This clonotype was seen at least ten times. The chain uses TRBV6-7 and TRBJ2-7; 7 bases map to TRBD1. TRBV6-7 is sorted into the ORF group, with uncertain function. The CDR3 sequence is 15 residues long. After removal of 0 bases from V and 3 bases from J, the junction contained 5 bases not matched to a gene. CDR3 in DNA: TGTGCCAGCAGTTACTCTCTGGACAGGAACTACGAGCAGTACTTC. It encodes CASSYSLDRNYEQYF.

This clonotype was detected many times. The chain is built from TRBV5-5 and TRBJ1-1, with D perhaps matching TRBD1 (6 bases). V was trimmed by 2 bases and J by 5 bases, leaving 13 bases between them. The CDR3 length is 14 residues. The germline CDR1 and CDR2 sequences are SGHKS and YYEKEE (reference sequence). The CDR3 DNA is TGTGCCAGCAGCTTCTTTACAGGGAGTACTGAAGCTTTCTTT. Its protein product is CASSFFTGSTEAFF.

This clonotype occurred many times. This chain uses TRBV6-1 with TRBJ2-1; D is unresolved. This CDR3 has 16 residues. Trimming removed 8 bases at V and 4 bases at J, with 21 bases between. Looked up from germline, CDR1 is MNHNS and CDR2 is SASEGT. The CDR3 region has the DNA TGTGCCAGCTGCGCCCGACAAGCTGCCTTATACAATGAGCAGTTCTTC. Encoded protein: CASCARQAALYNEQFF.

This clonotype was counted ten times or more. V gene TRBV7-2 combines with J gene TRBJ2-6; D may be TRBD2 (7 bases). The CDR3 is 18 amino acids. Germline CDR1 reads SGHTA; CDR2 reads FQGNSA. V lost 1 base and J 2 bases, leaving 15 bases between the germline ends. CDR3 protein: CASSLVGGRVTGANVLTF. The CDR3 DNA reads TGTGCCAGCAGCTTAGTCGGGGGGCGAGTCACTGGGGCCAACGTCCTGACTTTC.

This clonotype was picked up many times. This chain connects TRBV13 to TRBJ1-4; D not certain. Looked up from germline, CDR1 is PRHDT and CDR2 is FYEKMQ (reference sequence). This CDR3 contains 15 residues. V was shortened by 4 bases and J by 0 bases, with 9 bases between the two germline ends. The CDR3 DNA reads as TGTGCCAGCAGCTCCGGGAGATCAACTAATGAAAAACTGTTTTTT. Translation gives CASSSGRSTNEKLFF.

V usage is TRBV9 and J usage is TRBJ2-2; D possibly corresponds to TRBD1 (5 bases). The CDR3 loop spans 15 amino acids. Trimming cost V 4 bases and J 0 bases, with 10 bases left between them. The germline V gene has CDR1 SGDLS and CDR2 YYNGEE. CDR3 sequence (DNA): TGTGCCAGCAGCTCCAGGGTCACGAACACCGGGGAGCTGTTTTTT. It is translated as CASSSRVTNTGELFF.

This clonotype has a count of ten or more. The chain couples TRBV3-1 to TRBJ2-3; TRBD1 is a possible D gene (6 bases). The CDR3 totals 14 residues. With 5 bases removed from V and 6 bases from J, the gap between germline ends came to 15 bases. Germline loops: CDR1 LGHDT, CDR2 YNNKEL (reference sequence). CDR3 in amino acids: CASSTAGAQDTQYF. Here the CDR3 DNA reads TGTGCCAGCAGCACCGCAGGGGCCCAGGATACGCAGTATTTT.

This clonotype was observed many times. The chain is built from TRBV11-2 and TRBJ1-1; TRBD1 agrees at 10 bases. The length of the CDR3 is 17 residues. The V and J ends lost 5 bases and 1 base, in that order; junction bases with no gene match: 10. Germline assignment: CDR1 SGHAT and CDR2 FQNNGV. The CDR3 spells CASSPGQGGLRNTEAFF. The CDR3 coding sequence is TGTGCCAGCAGCCCCGGACAGGGGGGATTGAGGAACACTGAAGCTTTCTTT.

Comments on this clonotype: This clone may be a read error of a much larger clone one base away. The rearrangement joins TRBV6-5 to TRBJ2-2; D tentatively reads TRBD1 or TRBD2 (6 bases each). The CDR3 has 17 residues. Germline lookup yields CDR1 MNHEY and CDR2 SVGAGI. The CDR3 DNA is TGTGCCAGCAGTTATGGAGGGGGTAGCGTAGTCACCGGGGTGCTGTTTTTT. Translated: CASSYGGGSVVTGVLFF.

This chain links TRBV29-1 with TRBJ2-2; the D gene is possibly TRBD2 (5 bases). The CDR3 has 16 residues. Trimming removed 4 bases from V and 1 base from J, with 16 bases in between. CDR1 SQVTM and CDR2 ANQGSEA come from the germline V gene. CDR3 sequence: CSVAFLWGENTGELFF. The CDR3 DNA reads TGCAGCGTTGCTTTTTTGTGGGGAGAGAACACCGGGGAGCTGTTTTTT.

About this clonotype: This clone may be a read error of a much larger clone one base away. V gene TRBV2 combines with J gene TRBJ1-4; possibly TRBD1 for D (5 bases). Germline V gene sequence: CDR1 SNHLY, CDR2 FYNNEI. CDR3 size: 16 residues. For the CDR3, the DNA is TGTGCCAGCACTACCCCGGGGGAAGCAACTAATGAAAGACTGTTTTTT. Amino acid sequence: CASTTPGEATNERLFF.